A single sample is the source of the 11 T cell receptor beta chains below, sequenced in a study of OX40 agonist ivuxolimab in advanced cancers. The method was the immunoSEQ multiplex PCR assay. TCRdb mirrors the immuneACCESS table, restricted to in-frame sequences. Some clones are absent from its copies; in checked studies, under half trace to an unresolved V gene, and the reason for the others is unknown. The table for this sample lists fewer than 100,000 clones; around nine tenths of them were counted only once. The ten largest account for approximately 0.49% of the sample. Sequencing was performed on CD4+ or CD8+ T cells sorted from blood, taken in a trial of the OX40 agonist ivuxolimab. These receptors were collected from an adult with an advanced solid tumor such as melanoma, head and neck, liver or kidney cancer.

The chain has TRBV5-4 and TRBJ2-3; no clear D. Germline V gene sequence: CDR1 SGHNT, CDR2 YYREEE (reference sequence). This CDR3 comprises 19 residues. The V end was cut by 2 bases, the J end by 2 bases, with 24 bases between. The CDR3, as DNA: TGTGCCAGCAGCTTCAGCCGGCTAAAGACCGGGCCCCTCACAGATACGCAGTATTTT. It encodes CASSFSRLKTGPLTDTQYF.

This clone has just a few counts. In this CDR3 the conserved last residue, phenylalanine or tryptophan, is missing, so a read error is likely. The genes are TRBV18 and TRBJ1-6, with a tentative D call TRBD1 (5 bases). This CDR3 comprises 13 residues. V was trimmed by 2 bases and J by 10 bases, leaving 9 bases between them. The germline CDR1 and CDR2 sequences are KGHSH and LQKENI. CDR3 bases: TGTGCCAGCTCACCATTGAGGGACTCACCCCTCCACCTT. It codes for CASSPLRDSPLHL.

This rearrangement joins TRBV4-3 to TRBJ2-3; a weak D match, TRBD2 (5 bases). Trimming cost V 3 bases and J 6 bases, with 19 bases left between them. This CDR3 is 16 amino acids long. CDR1 and CDR2 from the germline V gene are LGHNA and YSLEER. CDR3 in DNA: TGCGCCAGCAGCCAGGCGCGCGAGGTAGCGATGGATACGCAGTATTTT. It encodes CASSQAREVAMDTQYF.

This clone came up a few times. The chain is built from TRBV23-1 and TRBJ2-5, with 15 bases aligning to TRBD2. TRBV23-1 has ORF status, its function being uncertain. With 3 bases clipped from V and 5 bases from J, the junction kept 16 bases outside the gene matches. The CDR3 consists of 20 residues. CDR3 nucleotides: TGCGCCAGCAGTCAGTCAAGGACTAGCGGGGGGGCCGACGCACGCGAGACCCAGTACTTC. Translating gives CASSQSRTSGGADARETQYF.

The chain combines TRBV4-2 with TRBJ1-6; unclear D gene. This CDR3 region has 14 residues. Germline V lookup: CDR1 LGHNA, CDR2 YNFKEQ. Trimming pared 0 bases from V and 8 bases from J, leaving 8 bases between. Here the CDR3 reads CASSQDHIYSPLHF. Written as DNA, the CDR3 is TGTGCCAGCAGCCAAGATCACATTTATTCACCCCTCCACTTT.

This chain joins TRBV7-8 and TRBJ2-1; 11 bases align to TRBD1. The trim removed 5 bases at V and 6 bases at J, leaving 3 bases unmatched. The CDR3 extends over 14 amino acids. The germline gives CDR1 SGHVS, CDR2 FQNEAQ. Here the CDR3 reads CASSRGTGGNEQFF. CDR3 DNA sequence: TGTGCCAGCAGCCGCGGGACAGGGGGCAATGAGCAGTTCTTC. Full variable domain (outside the CDR3, taken from reference TRBV7-8 and TRBJ2-1): GAGVSQSPRYKVAKRGQDVALRCDPISGHVSLFWYQQALGQGPEFLTYFQNEAQLDKSGLPSDRFFAERPEGSVSTLKIQRTQQEDSAVYLCASSRGTGGNEQFFGPGTRLTVL.

The chain carries TRBV7-9 and TRBJ1-4, with TRBD1 matching 8 bases. V trimming: 5 bases; J trimming: 13 bases; junction bases outside the gene matches: 6. The length of the CDR3 is 12 residues. CDR1 is SEHNR and CDR2 is FQNEAQ in the germline V gene (reference sequence). CDR3 bases: TGTGCCAGCAGCGGGACAGGTGCCCTACTGTTTTTT. This codes for CASSGTGALLFF.

The chain uses TRBV11-2 and TRBJ2-1, with TRBD1 matching 9 bases. V lost 3 bases, J lost 4 bases, and 7 bases stayed unmatched. CDR1 and CDR2 (germline): SGHAT, FQNNGV. The CDR3 extends over 16 amino acids. The CDR3 here is CASSFSDRGSYNEQFF. The CDR3, as DNA: TGTGCCAGCAGCTTTTCGGACAGGGGCAGTTACAATGAGCAGTTCTTC.

The genes are TRBV6-1 and TRBJ1-4, with D perhaps TRBD1 (6 bases). The germline gives CDR1 MNHNS, CDR2 SASEGT. This CDR3 has 15 amino acids. Deletions cut 8 bases from V and 5 bases from J, with 18 bases between. CDR3 bases: TGTGCCAGCGGGGGGGCTATCACGGGAAATGAAAAACTGTTTTTT. This codes for CASGGAITGNEKLFF.

In its sample, this clone was seen a few times. This rearrangement joins TRBV6-1 to TRBJ2-1; possibly TRBD1 for D (6 bases). V lost 4 bases and J 5 bases, leaving 15 bases between the germline ends. Germline CDR1 and CDR2: MNHNS and SASEGT. The CDR3 consists of 15 residues. CDR3 amino acids: CASSGPRTANNEQFF. As DNA, the CDR3 is TGTGCCAGCAGTGGCCCTAGGACAGCTAACAATGAGCAGTTCTTC.

Here the CDR3 reads CASSETGGETQYF. CDR3 nucleotide sequence: TGTGCCAGCAGTGAGACAGGCGGGGAGACCCAGTACTTC. The chain employs TRBV6-4 and TRBJ2-5; possibly TRBD1 for D (6 bases). The CDR3 is 13 residues long. Trimming left V 3 bases short and J 5 bases short, with 10 bases between. CDR1 and CDR2 (germline): MRHNA, SNTAGT.